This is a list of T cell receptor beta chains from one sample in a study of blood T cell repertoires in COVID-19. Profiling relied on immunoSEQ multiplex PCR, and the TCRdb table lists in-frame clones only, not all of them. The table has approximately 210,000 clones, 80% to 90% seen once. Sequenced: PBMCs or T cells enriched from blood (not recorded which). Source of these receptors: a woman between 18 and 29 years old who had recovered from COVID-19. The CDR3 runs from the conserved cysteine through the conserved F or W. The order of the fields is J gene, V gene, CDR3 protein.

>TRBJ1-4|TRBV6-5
CASSRTTGDHEKLFF
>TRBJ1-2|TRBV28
CASTAGRERYTF
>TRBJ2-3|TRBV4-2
CASSQRNSGTGVDTQYF
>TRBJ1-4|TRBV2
CASSDTGRGRGEKLFF
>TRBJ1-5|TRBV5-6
CASSLRSFRGHQPQHF
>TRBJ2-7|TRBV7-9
CASSPTGEGDEQYF
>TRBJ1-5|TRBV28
CASSLGQGVGQPQHF
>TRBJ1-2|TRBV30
CAWRAGSARGYTF
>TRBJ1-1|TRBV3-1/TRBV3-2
CASSQGQSTEAFF
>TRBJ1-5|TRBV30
CAWSWGTGRNQPQHF
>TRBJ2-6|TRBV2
CASRRISGANVLTF
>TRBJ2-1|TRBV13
CASTGQGYNEQFF
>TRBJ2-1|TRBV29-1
CSVADFGNEQFF
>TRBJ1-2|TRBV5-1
CASSPGTGARYNYGYTF
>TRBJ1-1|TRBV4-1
CASSQAGPRNTEAFF
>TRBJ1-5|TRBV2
CASSFGLLNQPQHF
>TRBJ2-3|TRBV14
CASSSLAGGSTDTQYF
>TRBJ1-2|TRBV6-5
CASSYSTGSPYGYTF
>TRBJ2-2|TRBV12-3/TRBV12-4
CAIWLEGELFF
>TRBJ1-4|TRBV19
CASSLKGGATNEKLFF
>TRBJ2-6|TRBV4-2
CASSQRQGRGDSGANVLTF
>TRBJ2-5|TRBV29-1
CSVEEGSGGYQETQYF
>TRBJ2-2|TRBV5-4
CASSKGQGAHTGELFF
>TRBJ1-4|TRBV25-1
CASSEFRDSQNEKLFF
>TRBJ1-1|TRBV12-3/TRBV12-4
CASSYSNTEAFF
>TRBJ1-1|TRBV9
CASSPSAGVLTRAEAFF
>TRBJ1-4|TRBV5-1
CASSLNTGSNEKLFF
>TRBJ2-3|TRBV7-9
CASSPGQGRQYFTDTQYF
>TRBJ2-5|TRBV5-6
CASRRRGRETQYF
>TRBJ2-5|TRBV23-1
CASSHPLCPVKRYF
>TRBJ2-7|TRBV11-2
CASSSLRGVEYEQYF
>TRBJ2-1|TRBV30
CAWRLNEQFF
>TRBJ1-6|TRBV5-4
CASSFRRDNSPLHF
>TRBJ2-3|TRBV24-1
CATSEPGGSDTQYF
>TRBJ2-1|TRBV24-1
CATSMQGEDEQFF
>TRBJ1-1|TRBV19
CASSIYDNSLNTEAFF
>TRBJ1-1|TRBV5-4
CASSLTGQMNTEAFF
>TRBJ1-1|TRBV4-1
CASSQGGGRAEAFF
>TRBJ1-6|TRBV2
CASSDRGGMANSPLHF
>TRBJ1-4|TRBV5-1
CASSLTNRASTEKLFF
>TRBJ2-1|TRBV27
CASSLYLGPGYEQFF
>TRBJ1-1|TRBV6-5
CASSRNGQGYTEAFF